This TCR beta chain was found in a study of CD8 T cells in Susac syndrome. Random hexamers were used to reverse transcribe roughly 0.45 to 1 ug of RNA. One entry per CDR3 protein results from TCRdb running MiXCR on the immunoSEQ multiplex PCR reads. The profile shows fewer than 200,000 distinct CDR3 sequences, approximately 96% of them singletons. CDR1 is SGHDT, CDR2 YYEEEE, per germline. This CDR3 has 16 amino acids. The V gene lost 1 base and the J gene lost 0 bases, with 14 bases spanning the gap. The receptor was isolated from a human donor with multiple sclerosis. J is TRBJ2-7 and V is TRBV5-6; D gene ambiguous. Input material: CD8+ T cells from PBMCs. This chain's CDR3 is CASSLLPQQYSYEQYF. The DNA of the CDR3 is TGTGCCAGCAGCTTGCTACCTCAACAGTACTCCTACGAGCAGTACTTC.